A selection of T cell receptor beta chains follows, all from one sample in a study of T cell changes during pregnancy in multiple sclerosis. Generated by immunoSEQ multiplex PCR, the TCRdb table keeps only in-frame clones and is missing some. The sample holds tens of thousands of clones, over 90% seen once. The source was CD8+ T cells from peripheral blood mononuclear cells, collected in the third trimester of pregnancy. All receptors come from a female donor with multiple sclerosis, enrolled in a pregnancy study. Each CDR3 is given with its conserved first and last residue. A D gene is named only where the DNA matches it firmly. Clone size is stated in some rows and not others, as once, few, many or a class when expanded.

TGCAGTGCTTTTTCTTACAATGAGCAGTTCTTC | CSAFSYNEQFF | once | TRBJ2-1 | TRBV20-1 | -
TGTGCCAGCACCACAGGGATGGGCAACACTGAAGCTTTCTTT | CASTTGMGNTEAFF | once | TRBJ1-1 | TRBV27 | -
TGTGCCAGCAGCTCGCGGACAGGGGCCGGGGAGCTGTTTTTT | CASSSRTGAGELFF | - | TRBJ2-2 | TRBV2 | TRBD1
TGTGCCAGCAGCCGGGACCCTCCAGGGGATGTAACAAGCGGGGAGCTGTTTTTT | CASSRDPPGDVTSGELFF | - | TRBJ2-2 | TRBV27 | -
TGTGCCAGTTCGCCCGACAGGGTGAATGGCTACACCTTC | CASSPDRVNGYTF | - | TRBJ1-2 | TRBV19 | TRBD1
TGTGCCAGCAGCTTTGGCGGGGTCGGAACTGAAGCTTTCTTT | CASSFGGVGTEAFF | - | TRBJ1-1 | TRBV7-6 | -
TGCGCCAGCAGTGAGTATAACAATGAGCAGTTCTTC | CASSEYNNEQFF | few | TRBJ2-1 | TRBV10-1 | -
TGTGCCAGCAGCCACGCGATTAACACCGGGGAGCTGTTTTTT | CASSHAINTGELFF | - | TRBJ2-2 | TRBV7-9 | -
TGCGCCAGCTTGGAACTAGCGGGAACCGAGCAGTTCTTC | CASLELAGTEQFF | - | TRBJ2-1 | TRBV10-2 | TRBD2
TGTGCCAGCAGCCACGTCGGGGGCACAGATACGCAGTATTTT | CASSHVGGTDTQYF | - | TRBJ2-3 | TRBV11-2 | -
TGTGCCAGCAGTGGGAGAACATTCTCTGGAAACACCATATATTTT | CASSGRTFSGNTIYF | - | TRBJ1-3 | TRBV28 | -
TGCGCCAGCAGCTTGGCCGGACTAGCGGGAACCAATGAGCAGTTCTTC | CASSLAGLAGTNEQFF | - | TRBJ2-1 | TRBV5-1 | TRBD2
TGTGCCAGTAGTATGGTACATGCTAGCAATCAGCCCCAGCATTTT | CASSMVHASNQPQHF | - | TRBJ1-5 | TRBV19 | -
TGTGCCAGCAGCTTCCTACTAGCGGGAGGGTACAATGAGCAGTTCTTC | CASSFLLAGGYNEQFF | - | TRBJ2-1 | TRBV7-9 | TRBD2
TGTGCCAGCAGCCCAACAGGGAGGGAGCAAGATACGCAGTATTTT | CASSPTGREQDTQYF | once | TRBJ2-3 | TRBV7-9 | -
TGTGCCAGCAGCTTAAGGGCCATGGGGAGGCTATCTAATGAGCAGTTCTTC | CASSLRAMGRLSNEQFF | - | TRBJ2-1 | TRBV7-9 | -
TGTGCCAGCAGCGACCCCGGACAGGGGGTGGGAGGGGAGCTGTTTTTT | CASSDPGQGVGGELFF | - | TRBJ2-2 | TRBV7-9 | TRBD1
TGTGCCAGTAGTATATCAGGGACTGGGGCCAACGTCCTGACTTTC | CASSISGTGANVLTF | - | TRBJ2-6 | TRBV19 | -
TGTGCCAGCAGCACGGGGGTCACCGTGGGGTATGGCTACACCTTC | CASSTGVTVGYGYTF | - | TRBJ1-2 | TRBV11-2 | -
TGTGCCAGCAGTTCCGACAGGGGGGATGAAAAACTGTTTTTT | CASSSDRGDEKLFF | - | TRBJ1-4 | TRBV6-6 | TRBD1